The source of this TCR beta chain is a study of T cell repertoires in aging, cancer and after chemotherapy. The wider study: Donor ages fell into six groups from 30 or younger up to 70 or older.

This clonotype appeared a single time. Multiplex touch-down PCR with TRB-A/B primers amplified rearranged V-D-J TRB sequences. TCRdb recomputed calls from the multiplex PCR reads with MiXCR, one row per CDR3 protein. The sample lists around 13,000 distinct CDR3 sequences, 35% occurring once. Amplification of TCR beta used genomic DNA extracted from peripheral blood. The sequencing input was blood. The source is a human donor in good health. The donor label of this sample is uncertain.

Here the CDR3 DNA reads TGTGCCAGCAGTGAAGCCCGAGTACTAGCGGGTGTCGCCGAGCAGTACTTC. Its protein is CASSEARVLAGVAEQYF. This chain links TRBV6-1 with TRBJ2-7; TRBD2 matches at 9 bases. The germline V gene has CDR1 MNHNS and CDR2 SASEGT. V lost 0 bases, J lost 6 bases, and 12 bases stayed unmatched. This CDR3 has 17 amino acids.